This TCR beta chain was profiled in a study of OX40 agonist ivuxolimab in advanced cancers. Clones were sequenced by immunoSEQ multiplex PCR, and TCRdb holds only the in-frame ones, with some missing. The table lists 40,000 or so clones, 70% to 90% of them singletons. The CDR3 loop spans 18 amino acids. Trimming pared 5 bases from V and 0 bases from J, leaving 17 bases between. Germline V CDR1 and CDR2: PRHDT, FYEKMQ (reference sequence). This specimen was CD4+ or CD8+ T cells sorted from blood, taken in a trial of the OX40 agonist ivuxolimab. V usage is TRBV13 and J usage is TRBJ2-6; maybe TRBD2 (6 bases). The clonotype was recovered from an adult with an advanced solid tumor such as melanoma, head and neck, liver or kidney cancer. CDR3 in amino acids: CASSPGGTGGSGANVLTF. In nucleotides, the CDR3 is TGTGCCAGCAGCCCCGGCGGGACCGGCGGCTCTGGGGCCAACGTCCTGACTTTC.